This TCR beta chain derives from a study of blood T cell repertoires in COVID-19. About the research overall: PBMCs, B-cell-depleted T cells, or T cells provided the cDNA or gDNA that made up the material.

In germline, CDR1 is LGHNA, CDR2 YNFKEQ. CDR3 size: 15 residues. The ends were cut back, 1 base at V and 6 bases at J, with 12 bases in the middle. In the study's own analysis: Researchers report that nucleated cell counts were estimated from reference gene primer amplification. The table came from immunoSEQ multiplex PCR; TCRdb's copy has only in-frame clones and leaves some out. The DNA gave D and trimming, while V, J and clone size come from that table. The repertoire has about 20,000 clones, roughly 90% of them found once; the top ten carry 7% to 9%. This clone was detected once. The clonotype originates from a woman aged 55-75 years with active COVID-19. Sequencing was done on a sample of peripheral blood. The chain employs TRBV4-2 and TRBJ2-2; D is possibly TRBD2 (6 bases). The DNA of the CDR3 is TGTGCCAGCAGCCAAGGACTAGGGTCCTCCGGGGAGCTGTTTTTT. Its translation is CASSQGLGSSGELFF.